This TCR beta chain was identified in a study of shared clonotypes between healthy human individuals. CDR1 MDHEN and CDR2 SYDVKM come from the germline V gene. V lost 1 base and J lost 6; bases outside the gene matches: 13. The CDR3 is 17 residues long. Study-level points and caveats: The sampled material consisted only of blood, and tissue repertoires are likely to differ.

Sequencing was performed with immunoSEQ multiplex PCR; in TCRdb, only in-frame clones are kept and a portion is missing. The sample holds fewer than 150,000 clones, 65% to 75% seen once. A remark on this clone: Its target is not known.

Sequencing used memory CD8+ T cells sorted from blood. Subset meaning: CD45RO+ cells pooled with CCR7-negative TemRA cells. The chain links TRBV28 to TRBJ1-1; 8 bases agree with TRBD1. This TCR came from a woman in her 30s in good health. DNA for the CDR3: TGTGCCAGCAGTTTATTGGACAGGGAAGGGGCAGCACCTGAAGCTTTCTTT. This translates into CASSLLDREGAAPEAFF.